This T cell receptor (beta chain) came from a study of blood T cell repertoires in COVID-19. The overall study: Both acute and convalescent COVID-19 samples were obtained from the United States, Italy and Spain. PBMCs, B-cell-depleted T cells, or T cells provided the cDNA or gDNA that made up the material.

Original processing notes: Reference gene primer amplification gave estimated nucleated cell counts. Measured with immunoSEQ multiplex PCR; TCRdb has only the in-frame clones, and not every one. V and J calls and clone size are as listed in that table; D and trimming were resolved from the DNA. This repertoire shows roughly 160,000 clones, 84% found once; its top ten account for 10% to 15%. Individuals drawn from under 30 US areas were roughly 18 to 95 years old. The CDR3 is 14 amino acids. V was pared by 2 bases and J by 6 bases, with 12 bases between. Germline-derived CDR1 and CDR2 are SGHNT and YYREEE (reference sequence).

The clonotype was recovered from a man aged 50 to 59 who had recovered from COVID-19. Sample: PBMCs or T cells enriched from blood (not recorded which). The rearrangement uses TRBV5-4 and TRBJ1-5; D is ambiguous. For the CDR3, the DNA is TGTGCCAGCAGCTTATTTGGTTCGGTTCAGCCCCAGCATTTT. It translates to CASSLFGSVQPQHF.